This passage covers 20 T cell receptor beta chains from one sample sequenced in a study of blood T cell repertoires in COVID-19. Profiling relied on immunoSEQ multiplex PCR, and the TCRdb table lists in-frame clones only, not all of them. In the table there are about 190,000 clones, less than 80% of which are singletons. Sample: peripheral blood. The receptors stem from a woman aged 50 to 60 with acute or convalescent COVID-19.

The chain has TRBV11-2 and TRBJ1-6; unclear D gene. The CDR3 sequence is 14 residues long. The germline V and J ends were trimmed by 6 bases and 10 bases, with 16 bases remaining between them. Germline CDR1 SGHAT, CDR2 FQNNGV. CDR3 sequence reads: CASSRITSGSPLHF. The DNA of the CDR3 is TGTGCCAGCAGTCGGATTACCTCGGGATCACCCCTCCACTTT.

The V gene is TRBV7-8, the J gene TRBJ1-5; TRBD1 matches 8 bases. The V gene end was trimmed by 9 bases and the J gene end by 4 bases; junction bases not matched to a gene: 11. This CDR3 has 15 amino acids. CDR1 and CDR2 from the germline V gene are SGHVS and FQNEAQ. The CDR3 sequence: CASNPGGFSNQPQHF. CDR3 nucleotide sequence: TGTGCCAGTAACCCAGGGGGCTTTTCAAATCAGCCCCAGCATTTT. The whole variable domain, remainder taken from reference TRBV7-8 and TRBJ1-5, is GAGVSQSPRYKVAKRGQDVALRCDPISGHVSLFWYQQALGQGPEFLTYFQNEAQLDKSGLPSDRFFAERPEGSVSTLKIQRTQQEDSAVYLCASNPGGFSNQPQHFGDGTRLSIL.

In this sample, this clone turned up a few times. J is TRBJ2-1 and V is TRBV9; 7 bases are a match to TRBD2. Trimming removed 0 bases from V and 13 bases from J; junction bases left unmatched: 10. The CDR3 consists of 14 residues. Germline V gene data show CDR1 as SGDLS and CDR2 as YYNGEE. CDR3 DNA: TGTGCCAGCAGCGTAGTCCCCCTTCGGGGGGAACAGTTCTTC. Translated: CASSVVPLRGEQFF.

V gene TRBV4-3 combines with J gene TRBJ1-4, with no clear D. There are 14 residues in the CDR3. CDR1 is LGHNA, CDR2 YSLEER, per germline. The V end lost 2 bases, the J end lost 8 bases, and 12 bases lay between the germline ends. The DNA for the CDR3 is TGCGCCAGCAGCCAATCTGGCCGAGGGGAAAAACTGTTTTTT. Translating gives CASSQSGRGEKLFF.

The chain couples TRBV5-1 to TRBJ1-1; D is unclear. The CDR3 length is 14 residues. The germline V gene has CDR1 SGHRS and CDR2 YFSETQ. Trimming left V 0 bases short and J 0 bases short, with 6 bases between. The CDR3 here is CASSLASMNTEAFF. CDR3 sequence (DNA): TGCGCCAGCAGCTTGGCCAGTATGAACACTGAAGCTTTCTTT. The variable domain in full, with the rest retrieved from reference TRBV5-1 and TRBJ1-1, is KAGVTQTPRYLIKTRGQQVTLSCSPISGHRSVSWYQQTPGQGLQFLFEYFSETQRNKGNFPGRFSGRQFSNSRSEMNVSTLELGDSALYLCASSLASMNTEAFFGQGTRLTVV.

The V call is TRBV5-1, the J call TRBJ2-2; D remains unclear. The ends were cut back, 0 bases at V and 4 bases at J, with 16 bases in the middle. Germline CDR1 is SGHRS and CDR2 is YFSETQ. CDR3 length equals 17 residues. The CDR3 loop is CASSLGLGRSSTGELFF. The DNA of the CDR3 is TGCGCCAGCAGCTTGGGTCTGGGCAGATCGAGCACCGGGGAGCTGTTTTTT.

This chain's CDR3 is CASSLGTGEETQYF. CDR3 bases: TGTGCCAGTAGTCTCGGGACAGGCGAGGAGACCCAGTACTTC. V is TRBV19 and J is TRBJ2-5; 8 bases map to TRBD1. Germline loops: CDR1 LNHDA, CDR2 SQIVND (reference sequence). V lost 5 bases, J lost 5 bases, and 7 bases stayed unmatched. This CDR3 comprises 14 residues.

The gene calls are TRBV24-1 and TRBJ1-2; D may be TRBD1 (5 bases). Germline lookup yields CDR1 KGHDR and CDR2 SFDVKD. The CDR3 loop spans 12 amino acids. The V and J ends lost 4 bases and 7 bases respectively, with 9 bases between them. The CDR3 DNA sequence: TGTGCCACCAGTGACAGACAGAGTGGCTACACCTTC. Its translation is CATSDRQSGYTF.

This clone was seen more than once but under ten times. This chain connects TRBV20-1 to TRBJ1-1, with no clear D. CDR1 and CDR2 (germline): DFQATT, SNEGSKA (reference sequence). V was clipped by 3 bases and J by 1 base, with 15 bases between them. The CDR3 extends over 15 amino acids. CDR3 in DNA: TGCAGTGCTAGTTCAGGCCTGGAACGGAACACTGAAGCTTTCTTT. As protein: CSASSGLERNTEAFF.

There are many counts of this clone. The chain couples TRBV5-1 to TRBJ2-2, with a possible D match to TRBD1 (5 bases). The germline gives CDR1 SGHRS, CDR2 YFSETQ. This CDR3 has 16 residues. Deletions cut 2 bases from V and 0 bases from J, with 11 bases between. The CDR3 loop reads CASSFGHLTNTGELFF. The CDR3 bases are TGCGCCAGCAGCTTCGGACACCTCACGAACACCGGGGAGCTGTTTTTT.

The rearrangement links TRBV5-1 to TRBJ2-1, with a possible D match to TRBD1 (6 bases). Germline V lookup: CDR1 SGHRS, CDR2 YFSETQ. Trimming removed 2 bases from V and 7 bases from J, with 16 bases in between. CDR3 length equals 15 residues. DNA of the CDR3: TGCGCCAGCAGCTTAGACTTAACTAGGGGGAATGAGCAGTTCTTC. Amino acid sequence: CASSLDLTRGNEQFF.

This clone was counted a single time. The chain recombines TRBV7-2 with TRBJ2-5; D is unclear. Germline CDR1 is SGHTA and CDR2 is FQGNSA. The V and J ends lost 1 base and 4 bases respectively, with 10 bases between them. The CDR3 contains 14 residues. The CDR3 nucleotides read TGTGCCAGCAGCTTAGGGTTTAAGCGAGAGACCCAGTACTTC. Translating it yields CASSLGFKRETQYF.

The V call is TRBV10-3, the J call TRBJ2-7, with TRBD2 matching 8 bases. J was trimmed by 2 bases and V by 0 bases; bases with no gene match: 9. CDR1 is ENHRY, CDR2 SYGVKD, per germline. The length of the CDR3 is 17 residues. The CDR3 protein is CAISESPGLVTPYEQYF. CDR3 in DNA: TGTGCCATCAGTGAGTCGCCGGGACTAGTAACCCCCTACGAGCAGTACTTC.

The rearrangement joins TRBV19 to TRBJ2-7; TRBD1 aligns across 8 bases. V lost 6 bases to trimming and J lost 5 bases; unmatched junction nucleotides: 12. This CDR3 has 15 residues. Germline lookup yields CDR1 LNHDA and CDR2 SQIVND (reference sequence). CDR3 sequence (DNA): TGTGCCAGTAGAATAACCGGGACAGGTAGCGACGAGCAGTACTTC. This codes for CASRITGTGSDEQYF.

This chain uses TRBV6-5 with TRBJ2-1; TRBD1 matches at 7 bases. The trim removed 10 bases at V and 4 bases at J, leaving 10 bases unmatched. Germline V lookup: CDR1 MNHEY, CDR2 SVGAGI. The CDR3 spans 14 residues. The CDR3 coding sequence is TGTGCCATACAGGGACAGTCAGAGTACAATGAGCAGTTCTTC. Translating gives CAIQGQSEYNEQFF.

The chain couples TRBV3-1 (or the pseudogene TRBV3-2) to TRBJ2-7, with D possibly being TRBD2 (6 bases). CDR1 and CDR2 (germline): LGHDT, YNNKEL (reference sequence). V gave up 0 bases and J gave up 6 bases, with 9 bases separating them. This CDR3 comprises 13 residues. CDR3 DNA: TGTGCCAGCAGCCAAGATTGGGGAGGCGAGCAGTACTTC. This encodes CASSQDWGGEQYF.

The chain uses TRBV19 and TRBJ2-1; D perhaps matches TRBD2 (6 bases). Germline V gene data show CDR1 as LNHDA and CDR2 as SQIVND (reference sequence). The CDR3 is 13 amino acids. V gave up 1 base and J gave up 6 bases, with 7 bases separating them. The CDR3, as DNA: TGTGCCAGTAGTATAGGGAGGGGCAATGAGCAGTTCTTC. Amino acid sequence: CASSIGRGNEQFF.

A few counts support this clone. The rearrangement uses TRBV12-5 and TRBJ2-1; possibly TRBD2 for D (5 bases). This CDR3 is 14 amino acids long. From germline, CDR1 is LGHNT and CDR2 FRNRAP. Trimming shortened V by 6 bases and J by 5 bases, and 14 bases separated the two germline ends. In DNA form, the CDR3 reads TGTGCTAGTGGCCCCGGCGGGCGCGACAATGAGCAGTTCTTC. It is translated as CASGPGGRDNEQFF.

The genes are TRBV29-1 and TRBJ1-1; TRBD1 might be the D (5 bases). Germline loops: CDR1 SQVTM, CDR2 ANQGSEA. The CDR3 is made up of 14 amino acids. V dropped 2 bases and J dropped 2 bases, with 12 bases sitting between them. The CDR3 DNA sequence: TGCAGCGTTGAATTGCGAAGGGGAAACACTGAAGCTTTCTTT. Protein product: CSVELRRGNTEAFF.

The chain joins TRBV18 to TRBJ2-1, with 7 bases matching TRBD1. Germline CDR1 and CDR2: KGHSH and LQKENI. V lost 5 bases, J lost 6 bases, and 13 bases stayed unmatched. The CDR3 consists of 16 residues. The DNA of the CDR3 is TGTGCCAGCTCAAAAACGTACAGGGGAGAGTCCAATGAGCAGTTCTTC. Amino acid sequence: CASSKTYRGESNEQFF.